This T cell receptor beta chain came from a study of PD-1 blockade in classical Hodgkin lymphoma. In the study overall: The nivolumab dose that patients received was 3 mg/kg, given intravenously every 2 weeks. Study-level points and caveats: Newly diagnosed patients and complete responders had comparable diversity at baseline. Nothing has yet pinned down what causes the repertoire differences, possibly disease activity or prior therapy.

Repertoires were generated with immunoSEQ multiplex PCR, while TCRdb's copy carries only in-frame clones and drops some. The sample carries about 28,000 clones, roughly four fifths recorded once. Time point specified: cycle 4 day 1 (C4D1), after more than five weeks of nivolumab. There was relapse after autologous stem cell transplantation in every patient, and there was variation in brentuximab vedotin exposure. Magnetic negative selection served to purify CD4+ T cells out of PBMCs that had been thawed. Of note for this clone: The antigen is not known.

The CDR3 has 17 amino acids. Germline V lookup: CDR1 SGHNT, CDR2 YYREEE (reference sequence). The trim removed 5 bases at V and 0 bases at J, leaving 8 bases unmatched. The rearrangement joins TRBV5-4 to TRBJ2-6, with 7 bases aligning to TRBD1. The sequencing here drew on CD4+ T cells from blood, taken before the fourth cycle of nivolumab. The receptor comes from a human donor with classical Hodgkin lymphoma. CDR3 sequence: CASSPTGTNSGANVLTF. DNA for the CDR3: TGTGCCAGCAGTCCGACAGGGACAAACTCTGGGGCCAACGTCCTGACTTTC. The variable domain in full, with the rest retrieved from reference TRBV5-4 and TRBJ2-6, is ETGVTQSPTHLIKTRGQQVTLRCSSQSGHNTVSWYQQALGQGPQFIFQYYREEENGRGNFPPRFSGLQFPNYSSELNVNALELDDSALYLCASSPTGTNSGANVLTFGAGSRLTVL.